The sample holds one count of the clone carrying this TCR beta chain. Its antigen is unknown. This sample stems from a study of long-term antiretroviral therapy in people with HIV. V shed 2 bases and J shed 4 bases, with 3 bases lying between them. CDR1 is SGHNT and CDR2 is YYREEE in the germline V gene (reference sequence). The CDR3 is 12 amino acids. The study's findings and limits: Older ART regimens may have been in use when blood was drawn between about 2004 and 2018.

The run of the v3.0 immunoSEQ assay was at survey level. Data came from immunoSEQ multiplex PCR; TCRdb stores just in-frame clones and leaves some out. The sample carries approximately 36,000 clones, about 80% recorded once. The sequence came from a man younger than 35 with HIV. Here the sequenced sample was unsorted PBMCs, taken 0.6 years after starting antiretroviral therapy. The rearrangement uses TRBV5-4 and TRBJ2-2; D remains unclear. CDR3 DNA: TGTGCCAGCAGCTTCATCACCGGGGAGCTGTTTTTT. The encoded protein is CASSFITGELFF.